This T cell receptor (beta chain) was recovered during a study of Graves' ophthalmopathy and Graves' hyperthyroidism. Newly diagnosed, the hyperthyroidism patients had under 2 months' duration and were aged 18 to 65. RNA served as the template for amplifying TCR beta CDR3 regions. A first-round RT-PCR used HTBI primers, followed by a second-round multiplex PCR. MiXCR was run by TCRdb on the multiplex PCR reads, yielding one entry per CDR3 protein. The data contain more than 1,000,000 distinct CDR3 sequences, about 35% of them seen just once; the ten biggest clones take up around 10%. About this clonotype: Its cognate antigen is unknown.

V gave up 6 bases and J gave up 0 bases; unmatched junction bases: 6. The CDR3 is 17 residues long. From germline, CDR1 is SEHNR and CDR2 FQNEAQ (reference sequence). Study conclusions and caveats: Built on 13 signatures, a model told ophthalmopathy apart from stable hyperthyroidism with over 85% sensitivity and almost 84% specificity. Most clonotypes expanded in thyroid above 0.001 frequency were present in blood too.

The TCR sequence derives from an adult man with Graves' hyperthyroidism. This chain joins TRBV7-9 and TRBJ2-6; TRBD1 aligns across 9 bases. The sequencing input was peripheral blood or thyroid tissue (not recorded which). The CDR3 coding sequence is TGTGCCAGCAGTTCCGGGACAGGGCGCTCTGGGGCCAACGTCCTGACTTTC. Amino acids: CASSSGTGRSGANVLTF.